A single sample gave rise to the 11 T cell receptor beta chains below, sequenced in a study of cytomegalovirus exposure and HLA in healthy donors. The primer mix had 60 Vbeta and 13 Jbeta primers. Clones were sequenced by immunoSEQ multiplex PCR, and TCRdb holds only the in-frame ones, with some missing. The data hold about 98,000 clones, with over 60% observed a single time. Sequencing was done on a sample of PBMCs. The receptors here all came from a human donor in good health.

DNA of the CDR3: TGTGCCAGCAGTGAAAACCTCTGGGGGGGAAACACTGAAGCTTTCTTT. Encoded protein: CASSENLWGGNTEAFF. The chain carries TRBV2 and TRBJ1-1, with TRBD1 as a possible D gene (5 bases). CDR3 size: 16 residues. The ends were cut back, 2 bases at V and 2 bases at J, with 15 bases in the middle. Germline CDR1 reads SNHLY; CDR2 reads FYNNEI.

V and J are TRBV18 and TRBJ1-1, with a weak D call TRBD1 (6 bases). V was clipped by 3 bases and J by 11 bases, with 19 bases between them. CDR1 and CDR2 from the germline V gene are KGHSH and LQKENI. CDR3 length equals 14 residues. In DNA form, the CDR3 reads TGTGCCAGCTCACCGCCTAGCACAGGGTTTGATGCTTTCTTT. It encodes CASSPPSTGFDAFF.

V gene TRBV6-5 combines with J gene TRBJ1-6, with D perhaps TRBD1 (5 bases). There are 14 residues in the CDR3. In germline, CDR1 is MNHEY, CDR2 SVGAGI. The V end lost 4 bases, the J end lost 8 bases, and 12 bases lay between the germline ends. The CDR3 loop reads CASSLSWGYSPLHF. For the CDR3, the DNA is TGTGCCAGCAGTTTGAGCTGGGGCTATTCACCCCTCCACTTT.

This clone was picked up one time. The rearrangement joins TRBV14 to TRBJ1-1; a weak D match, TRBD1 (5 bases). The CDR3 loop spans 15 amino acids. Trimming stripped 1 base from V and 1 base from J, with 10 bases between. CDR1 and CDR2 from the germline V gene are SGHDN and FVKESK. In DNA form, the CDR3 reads TGTGCCAGCAGCCAAGTAAGGGGCTGGAACACTGAAGCTTTCTTT. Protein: CASSQVRGWNTEAFF.

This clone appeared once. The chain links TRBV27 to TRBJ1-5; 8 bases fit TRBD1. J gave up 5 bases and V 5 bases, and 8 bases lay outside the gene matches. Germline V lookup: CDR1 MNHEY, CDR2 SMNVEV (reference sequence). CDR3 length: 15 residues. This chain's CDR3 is CASSPQTGVYQPQHF. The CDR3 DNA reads TGTGCCAGCAGTCCGCAGACAGGGGTTTATCAGCCCCAGCATTTT.

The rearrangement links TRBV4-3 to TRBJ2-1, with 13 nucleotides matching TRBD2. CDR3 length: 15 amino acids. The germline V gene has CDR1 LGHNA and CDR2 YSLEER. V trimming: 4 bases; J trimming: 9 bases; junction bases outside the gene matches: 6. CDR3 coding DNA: TGCGCCAGCAGCCTACGGACTAGCGGGAGCGCTGAGCAGTTCTTC. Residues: CASSLRTSGSAEQFF.

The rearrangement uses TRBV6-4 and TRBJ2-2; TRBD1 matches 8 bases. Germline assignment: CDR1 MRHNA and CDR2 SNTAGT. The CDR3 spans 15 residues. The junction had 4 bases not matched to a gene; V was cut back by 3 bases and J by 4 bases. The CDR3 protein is CASSEQGGGTGELFF. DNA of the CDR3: TGTGCCAGCAGTGAACAGGGGGGTGGCACCGGGGAGCTGTTTTTT.

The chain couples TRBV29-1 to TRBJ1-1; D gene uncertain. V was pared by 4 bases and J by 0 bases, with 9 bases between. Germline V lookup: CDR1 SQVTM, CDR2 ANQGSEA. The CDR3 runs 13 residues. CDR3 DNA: TGCAGCGTTGGTCAATTCATGAACACTGAAGCTTTCTTT. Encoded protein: CSVGQFMNTEAFF.

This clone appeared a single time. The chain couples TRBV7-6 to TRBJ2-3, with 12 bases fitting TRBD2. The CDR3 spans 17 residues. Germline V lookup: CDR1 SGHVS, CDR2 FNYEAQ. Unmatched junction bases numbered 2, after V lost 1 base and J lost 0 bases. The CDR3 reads CASSLGTSGTSTDTQYF. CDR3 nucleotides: TGTGCCAGCAGCTTAGGGACTAGCGGGACTAGCACAGATACGCAGTATTTT.

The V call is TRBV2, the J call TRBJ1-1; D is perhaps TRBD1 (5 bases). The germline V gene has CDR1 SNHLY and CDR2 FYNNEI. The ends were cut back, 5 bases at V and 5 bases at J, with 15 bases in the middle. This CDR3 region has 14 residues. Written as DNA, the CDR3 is TGTGCCAGCAGTCCCCCCCGGGGGGAGACTGAAGCTTTCTTT. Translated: CASSPPRGETEAFF.

Here the CDR3 reads CASSLDGLTGYQGYTF. CDR3 nucleotides: TGCGCCAGCAGCTTGGATGGGTTAACAGGGTATCAGGGCTACACCTTC. The chain employs TRBV5-1 and TRBJ1-2; a possible D gene is TRBD1 (6 bases). Germline loops: CDR1 SGHRS, CDR2 YFSETQ. There are 16 residues in the CDR3. The germline V and J ends were trimmed by 0 bases and 8 bases, with 20 bases remaining between them. Supplemented by reference TRBV5-1 and TRBJ1-2, the full variable domain reads KAGVTQTPRYLIKTRGQQVTLSCSPISGHRSVSWYQQTPGQGLQFLFEYFSETQRNKGNFPGRFSGRQFSNSRSEMNVSTLELGDSALYLCASSLDGLTGYQGYTFGSGTRLTVV.